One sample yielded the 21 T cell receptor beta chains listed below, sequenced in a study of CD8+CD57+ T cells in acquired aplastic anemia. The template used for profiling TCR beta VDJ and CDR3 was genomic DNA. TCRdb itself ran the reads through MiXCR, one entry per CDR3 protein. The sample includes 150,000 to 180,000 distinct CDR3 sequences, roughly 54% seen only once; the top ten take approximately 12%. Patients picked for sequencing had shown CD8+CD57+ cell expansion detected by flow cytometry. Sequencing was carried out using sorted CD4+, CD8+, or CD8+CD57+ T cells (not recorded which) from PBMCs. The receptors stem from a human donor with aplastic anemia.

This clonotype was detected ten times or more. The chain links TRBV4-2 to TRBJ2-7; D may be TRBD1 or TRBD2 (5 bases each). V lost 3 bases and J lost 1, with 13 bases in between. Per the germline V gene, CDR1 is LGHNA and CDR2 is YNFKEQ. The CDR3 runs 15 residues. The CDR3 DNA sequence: TGTGCCAGCAGCCAGGGAAGGGACGTTTCCTACGAGCAGTACTTC. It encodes CASSQGRDVSYEQYF.

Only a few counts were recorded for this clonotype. Here the CDR3 reads CASSLLQKGTTEAFF. Written as DNA, the CDR3 is TGTGCCAGCAGTTTATTGCAGAAAGGGACCACTGAAGCTTTCTTT. The J gene is TRBJ1-1, the V gene TRBV27, with D possibly being TRBD1 (5 bases). The germline V gene has CDR1 MNHEY and CDR2 SMNVEV (reference sequence). The CDR3 runs to 15 residues. V was shortened by 1 base and J by 4 bases, with 13 bases between the two germline ends.

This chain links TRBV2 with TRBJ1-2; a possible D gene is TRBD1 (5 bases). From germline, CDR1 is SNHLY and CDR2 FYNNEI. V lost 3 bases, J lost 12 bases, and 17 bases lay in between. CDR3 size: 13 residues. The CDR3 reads CASSDMRQGVNTF. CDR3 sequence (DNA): TGTGCCAGCAGTGACATGAGGCAGGGCGTAAACACCTTC.

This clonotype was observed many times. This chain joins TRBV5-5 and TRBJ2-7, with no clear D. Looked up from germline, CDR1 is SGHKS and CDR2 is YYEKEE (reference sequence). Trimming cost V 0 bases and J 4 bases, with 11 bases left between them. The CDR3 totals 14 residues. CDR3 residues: CASSLAGSGYEQYF. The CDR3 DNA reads TGTGCCAGCAGCTTGGCGGGCAGTGGGTACGAGCAGTACTTC.

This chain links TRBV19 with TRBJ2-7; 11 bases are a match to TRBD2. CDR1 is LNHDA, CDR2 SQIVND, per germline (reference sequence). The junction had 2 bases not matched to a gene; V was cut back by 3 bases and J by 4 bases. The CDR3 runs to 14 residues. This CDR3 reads CASSISGGAYEQYF. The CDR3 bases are TGTGCCAGTAGTATTAGCGGGGGGGCATACGAGCAGTACTTC.

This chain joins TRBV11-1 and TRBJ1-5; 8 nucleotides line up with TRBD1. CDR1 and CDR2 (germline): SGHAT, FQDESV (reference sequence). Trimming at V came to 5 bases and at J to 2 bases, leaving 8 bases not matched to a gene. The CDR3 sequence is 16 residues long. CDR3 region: CASSVGRGRGNQPQHF. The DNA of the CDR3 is TGTGCCAGCAGCGTTGGCAGGGGGCGCGGCAATCAGCCCCAGCATTTT.

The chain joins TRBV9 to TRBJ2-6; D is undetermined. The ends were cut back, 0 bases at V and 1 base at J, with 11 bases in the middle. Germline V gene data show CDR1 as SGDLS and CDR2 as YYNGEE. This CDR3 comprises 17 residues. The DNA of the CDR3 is TGTGCCAGCAGCGTAGAGGTGAGAATATCTGGGGCCAACGTCCTGACTTTC. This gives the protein CASSVEVRISGANVLTF.

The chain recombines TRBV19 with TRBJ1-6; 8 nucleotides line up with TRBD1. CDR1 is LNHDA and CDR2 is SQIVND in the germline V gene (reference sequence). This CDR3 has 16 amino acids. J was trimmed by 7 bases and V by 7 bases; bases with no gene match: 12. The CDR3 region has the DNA TGTGCCAGTACAAGTGGTCCGGGACAGGAAAATTCACCCCTCCACTTT. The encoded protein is CASTSGPGQENSPLHF.

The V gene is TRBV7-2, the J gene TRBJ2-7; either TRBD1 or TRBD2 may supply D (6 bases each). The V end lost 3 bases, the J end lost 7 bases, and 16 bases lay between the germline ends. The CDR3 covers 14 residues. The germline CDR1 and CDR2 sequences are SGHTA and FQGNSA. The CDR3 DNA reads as TGTGCCAGCAGCTTTCAGGGGACTTCAGGGGAGCAGTACTTC. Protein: CASSFQGTSGEQYF.

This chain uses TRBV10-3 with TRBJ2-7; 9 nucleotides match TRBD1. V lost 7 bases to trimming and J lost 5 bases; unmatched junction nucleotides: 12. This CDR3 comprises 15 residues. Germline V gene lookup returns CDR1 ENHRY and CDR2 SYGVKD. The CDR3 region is CAITTPTGGTHEQYF. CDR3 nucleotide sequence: TGTGCCATCACCACCCCGACAGGGGGTACCCACGAGCAGTACTTC.

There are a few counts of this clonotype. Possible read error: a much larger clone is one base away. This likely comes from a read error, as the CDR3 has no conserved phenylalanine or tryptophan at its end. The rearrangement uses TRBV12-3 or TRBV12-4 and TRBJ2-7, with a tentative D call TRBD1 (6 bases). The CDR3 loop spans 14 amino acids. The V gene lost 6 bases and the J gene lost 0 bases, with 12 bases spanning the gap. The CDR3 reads CASRGTSDSYEQYL. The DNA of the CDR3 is TGTGCCAGCAGAGGGACATCCGACTCCTACGAGCAGTACCTC.

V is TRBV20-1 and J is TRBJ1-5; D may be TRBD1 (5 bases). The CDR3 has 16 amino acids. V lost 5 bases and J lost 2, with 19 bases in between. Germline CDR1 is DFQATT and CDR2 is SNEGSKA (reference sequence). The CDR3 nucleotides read TGCAGTGCTCTTACCTCGGGCACGGGGGGCAATCAGCCCCAGCATTTT. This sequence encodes CSALTSGTGGNQPQHF.

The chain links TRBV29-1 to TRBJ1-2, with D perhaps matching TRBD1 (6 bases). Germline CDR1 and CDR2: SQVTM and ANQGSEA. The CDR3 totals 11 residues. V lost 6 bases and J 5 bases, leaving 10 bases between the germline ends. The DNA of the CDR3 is TGCAGCGTCACACAGGGTTATGGCTACACCTTC. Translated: CSVTQGYGYTF.

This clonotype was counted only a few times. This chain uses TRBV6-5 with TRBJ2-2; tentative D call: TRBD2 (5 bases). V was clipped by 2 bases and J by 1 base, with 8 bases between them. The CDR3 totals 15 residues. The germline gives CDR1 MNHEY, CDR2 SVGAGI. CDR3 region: CASSYRTENTGELFF. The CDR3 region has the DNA TGTGCCAGCAGTTACCGGACTGAGAACACCGGGGAGCTGTTTTTT.

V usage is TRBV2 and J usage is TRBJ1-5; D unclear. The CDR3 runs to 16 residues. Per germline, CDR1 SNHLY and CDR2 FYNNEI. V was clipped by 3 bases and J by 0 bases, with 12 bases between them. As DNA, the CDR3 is TGTGCCAGCAGTGAGGTGGGAGCGTATAGCAATCAGCCCCAGCATTTT. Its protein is CASSEVGAYSNQPQHF. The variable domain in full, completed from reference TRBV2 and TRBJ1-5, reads EPEVTQTPSHQVTQMGQEVILRCVPISNHLYFYWYRQILGQKVEFLVSFYNNEISEKSEIFDDQFSVERPDGSNFTLKIRSTKLEDSAMYFCASSEVGAYSNQPQHFGDGTRLSIL.

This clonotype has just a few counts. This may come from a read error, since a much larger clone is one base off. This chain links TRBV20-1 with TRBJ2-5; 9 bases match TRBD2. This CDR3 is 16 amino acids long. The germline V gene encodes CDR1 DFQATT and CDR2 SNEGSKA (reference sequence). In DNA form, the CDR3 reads TGCAGTGCTGGAGACGAGGCTAGCGGGGATCAAGAGACCCAGTACTTC. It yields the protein CSAGDEASGDQETQYF.

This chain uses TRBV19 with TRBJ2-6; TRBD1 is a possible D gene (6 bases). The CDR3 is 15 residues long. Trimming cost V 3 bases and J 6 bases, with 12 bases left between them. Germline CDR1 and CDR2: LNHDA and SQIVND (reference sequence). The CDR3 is CASSMYSGEANVLTF. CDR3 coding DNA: TGTGCCAGTAGTATGTACTCAGGGGAGGCCAACGTCCTGACTTTC.

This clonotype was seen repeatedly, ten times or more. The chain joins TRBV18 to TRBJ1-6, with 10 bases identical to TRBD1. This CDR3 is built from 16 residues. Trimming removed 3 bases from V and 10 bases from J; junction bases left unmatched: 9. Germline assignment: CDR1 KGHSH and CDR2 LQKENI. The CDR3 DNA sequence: TGTGCCAGCTCACCCGGGGACAGGGGCTTATCCTCACCCCTCCACTTT. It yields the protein CASSPGDRGLSSPLHF.

CDR3 nucleotide sequence: TGCAGTGCTAGCCCGGGGGGTCGGGCCAACGTCCTGACTTTC. Its protein product is CSASPGGRANVLTF. This chain links TRBV20-1 with TRBJ2-6; TRBD2 aligns across 7 bases. The CDR3 is 14 residues long. Per the germline V gene, CDR1 is DFQATT and CDR2 is SNEGSKA (reference sequence). V gave up 3 bases and J gave up 5 bases; unmatched junction bases: 4.

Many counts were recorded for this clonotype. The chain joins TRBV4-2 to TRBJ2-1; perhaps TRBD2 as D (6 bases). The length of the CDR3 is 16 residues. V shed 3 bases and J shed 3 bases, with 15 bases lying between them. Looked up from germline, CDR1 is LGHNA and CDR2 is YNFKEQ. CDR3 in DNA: TGTGCCAGCAGCCAGGGATCGGGGGTACACTACAATGAGCAGTTCTTC. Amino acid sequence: CASSQGSGVHYNEQFF.

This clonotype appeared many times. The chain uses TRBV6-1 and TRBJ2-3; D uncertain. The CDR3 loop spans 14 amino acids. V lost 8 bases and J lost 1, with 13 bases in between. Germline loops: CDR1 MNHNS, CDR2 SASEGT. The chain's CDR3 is CASGLGQGTDTQYF. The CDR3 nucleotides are TGTGCCAGCGGTCTTGGCCAGGGCACAGATACGCAGTATTTT.